The clone carrying this T cell receptor (beta chain) was picked up one time. The antigen remains undetermined. The PCR was carried out with 60 Vbeta primers and 13 Jbeta primers. Libraries were prepared by immunoSEQ multiplex PCR; TCRdb keeps only in-frame clonotypes and omits some of them. The sample has some 130,000 clones; around 80% are singletons. The data were taken from a study of cytomegalovirus exposure and HLA in healthy donors. Findings and limits, study-wide: Whilst most TCR sequences proved rare, a subset of public TCRs occurred across many donors. Analysis performed later found under 20,000 TCR beta sequences associated with HLA alleles at 0.05 false discovery rate. Earlier analysis found most TCR beta V segments productive about 87% or about 30% of the time.

Germline CDR1 LNHDA, CDR2 SQIVND (reference sequence). V gave up 6 bases and J gave up 4 bases, with 11 bases separating them. This CDR3 is 13 amino acids long. The source is a man aged 25 to 40 in good health and CMV-seronegative. Sample: PBMCs. The J gene is TRBJ2-3, the V gene TRBV19, with D unresolved. In DNA, the CDR3 is TGTGCCAGTAGCAAGTCGCCGGCAGATACGCAGTATTTT. It encodes CASSKSPADTQYF.